This T cell receptor (beta chain) stems from a study of neurological immune-mediated disorders. The study, taken as a whole, reports: Falling below healthy controls, multiple sclerosis showed the least TCR clonal expansion, while HTLV-1-associated myelopathy showed the most.

The cDNA was produced through 5'RACE with 10-nucleotide random UMIs. Sequencing runs each generated in excess of 180 million TCR-beta sequences derived from 15-18 subjects. A single record per CDR3 protein comes from TCRdb applying MiXCR to the 5' RACE reads. The profile covers some 30,000 distinct CDR3 sequences, with roughly 16% appearing a single time and 4.9% taken by the ten largest. Germline CDR1 reads SGHRS; CDR2 reads YFSETQ. Trimming removed 7 bases from V and 2 bases from J, with 18 bases in between. The CDR3 has 15 amino acids. Indicated time point: technical triplicate 3. Sorted libraries used over 900,000 CD4+ or CD8+ T cells. The table lists this clonotype with many counts. Its matching antigen is unknown.

The material sequenced was CD4+ T cells from blood. V and J are TRBV5-1 and TRBJ1-1; tentatively, D is TRBD1 (6 bases). The origin of this receptor is a female donor with HTLV-1-associated myelopathy (HAM/TSP). CDR3 in DNA: TGCGCCAGCCCACGGGGGGCTAGGGGAAACACTGAAGCTTTCTTT. Amino acid sequence: CASPRGARGNTEAFF.